This T cell receptor (beta chain) came from a study of cytomegalovirus exposure and HLA in healthy donors. General study results and limits: Most TCR sequences were seen very rarely across donors, but some public TCRs occurred in many.

Between the trimmed V and J ends, which lost 1 base and 2 bases, there was a span of 6 bases. The CDR3 loop spans 13 amino acids. Germline V gene lookup returns CDR1 LGHNT and CDR2 FRNRAP. Clones were read by immunoSEQ multiplex PCR, and TCRdb kept only the in-frame ones, dropping some. The sample has roughly 190,000 clones, 86% seen once; the top ten hold around 1.6%. Of note for this clone: Antigen unknown.

The specimen was PBMCs. This chain links TRBV12-5 with TRBJ2-7, with D unclear. This TCR was recovered from a woman aged 18-29 years in good health and CMV-seronegative. CDR3 sequence reads: CASGLATTYEQYF. Written as DNA, the CDR3 is TGTGCTAGTGGTTTGGCTACCACCTACGAGCAGTACTTC.